This TCR beta chain stems from a study of shared clonotypes between healthy human individuals. Trimming left V 7 bases short and J 7 bases short, with 12 bases between. The germline V gene has CDR1 SGHRS and CDR2 YFSETQ. The CDR3 has 12 residues. Sequencing was performed with immunoSEQ multiplex PCR; in TCRdb, only in-frame clones are kept and a portion is missing. The sample has 1.4 million or so clones, around 98.5% seen once. The chain combines TRBV5-1 with TRBJ2-1; D gene unclear. The sample consisted of naive CD4+ T cells sorted from blood. Subset noted: CD45RA+ positively selected. The clonotype comes from a man aged 25 to 45 in good health. CDR3 nucleotide sequence: TGCGCCAGCGGCACTCTACCGAATGAGCAGTTCTTC. Translated, it gives CASGTLPNEQFF.